In this sample, the clone carrying this T cell receptor beta chain turned up a few times. This entry is derived from a study of CD8+ T cells in alopecia areata. The sample's treatment: oral pan-JAK inhibitor, 5-10 mg twice daily. Once RNA had been extracted, it was reverse transcribed into cDNA to act as the sequencing template. Sequenced by immunoSEQ multiplex PCR; TCRdb stores in-frame clones only, minus some. The top ten hold about 1.7% of the sample, which has approximately 300,000 clones, about 62% seen once. CDR1 is KGHSH and CDR2 is LQKENI in the germline V gene. The CDR3 has 19 amino acids. The V and J ends lost 3 bases and 3 bases, in that order; junction bases with no gene match: 13.

The material was CD4+ T cells sorted from blood, obtained at week 24, from a patient treated with tofacitinib. V gene TRBV18 combines with J gene TRBJ2-7; 14 nucleotides agree with TRBD2. The origin of this receptor is a human donor with alopecia areata. CDR3 region: CASSPTKSGLAGDRYEQYF. The CDR3 region has the DNA TGTGCCAGCTCACCGACTAAATCGGGACTAGCGGGGGACCGCTACGAGCAGTACTTC.